Below are 17 T cell receptor beta chains sequenced from a single sample in a study of control samples from healthy donors and cancer patients. Using immunoSEQ multiplex PCR, the repertoire was profiled, and TCRdb retains in-frame clones only, with some absent. Of some 150,000 clones listed, roughly 94% are singletons. The sample comprised PBMCs. The receptor source for this set is a man aged 55 to 69 with colorectal cancer.

J is TRBJ1-1 and V is TRBV6-6; maybe TRBD1 (5 bases). CDR3 size: 15 residues. CDR1 and CDR2 from the germline V gene are MNHNY and SVGAGI (reference sequence). Trimming took off 0 bases at V and 5 bases at J, with 13 bases between the two ends. The CDR3 spells CASSYSESGQTEAFF. The CDR3, as DNA: TGTGCCAGCAGTTACTCAGAGTCAGGGCAGACTGAAGCTTTCTTT.

V usage is TRBV7-9 and J usage is TRBJ2-2, with D perhaps matching TRBD1 or TRBD2 (5 bases each). Germline V gene lookup returns CDR1 SEHNR and CDR2 FQNEAQ (reference sequence). The CDR3 runs to 15 residues. V was clipped by 1 base and J by 4 bases, with 10 bases between them. CDR3 sequence reads: CASSLDGATTGELFF. Here the CDR3 DNA reads TGTGCCAGCAGCTTAGACGGGGCCACCACCGGGGAGCTGTTTTTT.

The chain has TRBV12-3 or TRBV12-4 and TRBJ2-7; a possible D gene is TRBD1 (5 bases). The CDR3 runs to 13 residues. The germline V and J ends were trimmed by 3 bases and 3 bases, with 9 bases remaining between them. The CDR3 coding sequence is TGTGCCAGCAGTTTGGGGCAGGGCTACGAGCAGTACTTC. Translating gives CASSLGQGYEQYF.

V is TRBV3-1 (or the pseudogene TRBV3-2) and J is TRBJ1-5, with D tentatively TRBD1 (5 bases). V dropped 2 bases and J dropped 6 bases, with 5 bases sitting between them. CDR3 length equals 12 residues. CDR1 is LGHDT and CDR2 is YNNKEL in the germline V gene (reference sequence). CDR3 sequence reads: CASSQRGQPQHF. The CDR3 DNA sequence: TGTGCCAGCAGCCAAAGGGGTCAGCCCCAGCATTTT.

The V and J genes are TRBV15 and TRBJ2-3; 7 bases match TRBD1. The ends lost 2 bases at V and 6 bases at J; junction bases unmatched: 17. CDR1 is LNHNV and CDR2 is YYDKDF in the germline V gene (reference sequence). This CDR3 is built from 18 residues. The CDR3 region is CATSRSNKGRGSGDTQYF. For the CDR3, the DNA is TGTGCCACCAGCAGATCAAACAAGGGCAGGGGGAGTGGGGATACGCAGTATTTT. Filled out from reference TRBV15 and TRBJ2-3, the complete variable domain reads DAMVIQNPRYQVTQFGKPVTLSCSQTLNHNVMYWYQQKSSQAPKLLFHYYDKDFNNEADTPDNFQSRRPNTSFCFLDIRSPGLGDTAMYLCATSRSNKGRGSGDTQYFGPGTRLTVL.

This sequence joins TRBV6-5 and TRBJ1-2; 9 bases are shared with TRBD1. V trimming: 4 bases; J trimming: 8 bases; junction bases outside the gene matches: 11. This CDR3 has 15 residues. CDR1 and CDR2 (germline): MNHEY, SVGAGI. CDR3 amino acids: CASSSYPGQGYGYTF. CDR3 DNA sequence: TGTGCCAGCAGTTCCTATCCGGGACAGGGATACGGCTACACCTTC.

V gene TRBV7-2 combines with J gene TRBJ1-1; the D gene is possibly TRBD1 (6 bases). The length of the CDR3 is 11 residues. V shed 5 bases and J shed 11 bases, with 12 bases lying between them. Germline CDR1 and CDR2: SGHTA and FQGNSA. CDR3 nucleotides: TGTGCCAGCAGCCCAGGGGTAGGGGCTTTCTTT. Protein product: CASSPGVGAFF.

CDR3 DNA sequence: TGCGCCAGCAGCTTGGTTTCCGGGACAGGGGGTCGGGATACGCAGTATTTT. This encodes CASSLVSGTGGRDTQYF. The chain links TRBV5-1 to TRBJ2-3; 11 nucleotides agree with TRBD1. The CDR3 is made up of 17 amino acids. Germline CDR1 is SGHRS and CDR2 is YFSETQ. Unmatched junction bases numbered 9, after V lost 0 bases and J lost 6 bases.

In regard to this clone: The junction does not match germline at one end; this may be a read error. The chain employs TRBV30 and TRBJ1-2; 8 nucleotides agree with TRBD1. The CDR3 is 12 amino acids. CDR1 and CDR2 from the germline V gene are GTSNPN and SVGIG (reference sequence). The CDR3 bases are TGTGCCGGGAGCGGACAGGGATATGGCTACACCTTC. Translated, it gives CAGSGQGYGYTF.

V gene TRBV25-1 combines with J gene TRBJ2-7; D is undetermined. Germline CDR1 is MGHDK and CDR2 is SYGVNS. This CDR3 spans 15 amino acids. Trimming pared 1 base from V and 0 bases from J, leaving 10 bases between. CDR3 sequence reads: CASSEFGKSSYEQYF. DNA for the CDR3: TGTGCCAGCAGTGAATTTGGGAAAAGCTCCTACGAGCAGTACTTC.

This clone was detected once. The CDR3 DNA reads as TGTGCCTGGAGTATCTGGGGAAATGAAAAACTGTTTTTT. Translating it yields CAWSIWGNEKLFF. The chain couples TRBV30 to TRBJ1-4; D is ambiguous. V lost 2 bases and J lost 5, with 9 bases in between. CDR1 GTSNPN and CDR2 SVGIG come from the germline V gene (reference sequence). The length of the CDR3 is 13 residues. The full variable domain, in which reference TRBV30 and TRBJ1-4 provide the parts outside the CDR3, is SQTIHQWPATLVQPVGSPLSLECTVEGTSNPNLYWYRQAAGRGLQLLFYSVGIGQISSEVPQNLSASRPQDRQFILSSKKLLLSDSGFYLCAWSIWGNEKLFFGSGTQLSVL.

The chain combines TRBV19 with TRBJ1-2; D call uncertain. CDR1 is LNHDA and CDR2 is SQIVND in the germline V gene (reference sequence). CDR3 length equals 15 residues. Trimming removed 6 bases at V and 0 bases at J, with 14 bases between. CDR3 in amino acids: CASRTQVGANYGYTF. CDR3 nucleotide sequence: TGTGCCAGTAGGACCCAGGTTGGAGCTAACTATGGCTACACCTTC.

The gene calls are TRBV18 and TRBJ1-1; D unresolved. This CDR3 region has 12 residues. V was shortened by 5 bases and J by 7 bases, with 11 bases between the two germline ends. Germline CDR1 KGHSH, CDR2 LQKENI. In DNA form, the CDR3 reads TGTGCCAGCTCATCAACTGGTGGTGAAGCTTTCTTT. As protein: CASSSTGGEAFF.

The chain employs TRBV21-1 and TRBJ1-6; the table's D gene call, TRBD1, was not cross checked with the DNA. TRBV21-1 is annotated as a pseudogene. This CDR3 region has 19 residues. The CDR3 nucleotides are TGTGCCAGCAGGCCCACCGAGGGACAGGGCACGGCCTATAATTCACCCCTCCACTTT. It specifies CASRPTEGQGTAYNSPLHF.

CDR3: CASSLDGSGSNQPQHF. The CDR3 nucleotides read TGTGCCAGCAGCTTAGATGGCTCAGGAAGCAATCAGCCCCAGCATTTT. The V call is TRBV7-2, the J call TRBJ1-5; D not certain. CDR1 and CDR2 (germline): SGHTA, FQGNSA. The CDR3 length is 16 residues. Trimming took off 1 base at V and 1 base at J, with 11 bases between the two ends.

This CDR3 is CASSLTSGGHNEQFF. The CDR3 DNA sequence: TGCGCCAGCAGTCTTACTAGCGGGGGACACAATGAGCAGTTCTTC. The V and J genes are TRBV5-1 and TRBJ2-1, with 11 bases aligning to TRBD2. Germline V gene data show CDR1 as SGHRS and CDR2 as YFSETQ. Trimming cost V 5 bases and J 5 bases; bases outside gene matches: 6. The CDR3 runs 15 residues.

This sequence joins TRBV6-4 and TRBJ1-1, with 7 bases identical to TRBD1. The J segment lost 11 bases and the V segment lost 3 bases, leaving 15 bases of the junction unmatched. Germline loops: CDR1 MRHNA, CDR2 SNTAGT. The CDR3 spans 15 residues. CDR3 sequence: CASSEETGRSFRAFF. DNA of the CDR3: TGTGCCAGCAGTGAAGAGACAGGGCGAAGTTTTCGGGCTTTCTTT.